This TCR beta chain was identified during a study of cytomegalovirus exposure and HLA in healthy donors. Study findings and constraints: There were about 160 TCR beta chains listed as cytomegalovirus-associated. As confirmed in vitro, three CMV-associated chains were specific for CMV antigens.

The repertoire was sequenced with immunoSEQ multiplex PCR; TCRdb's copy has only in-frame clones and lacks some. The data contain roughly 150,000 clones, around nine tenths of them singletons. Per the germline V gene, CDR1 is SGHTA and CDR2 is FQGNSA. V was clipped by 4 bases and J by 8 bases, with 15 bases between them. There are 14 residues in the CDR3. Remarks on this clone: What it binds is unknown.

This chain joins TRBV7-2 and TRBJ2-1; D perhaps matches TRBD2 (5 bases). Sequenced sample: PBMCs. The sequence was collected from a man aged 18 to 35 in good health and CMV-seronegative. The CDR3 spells CASSSPATIHEQFF. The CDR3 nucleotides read TGTGCCAGCAGCTCCCCTGCGACTATTCATGAGCAGTTCTTC.